These 25 T cell receptor beta chains originate from one sample sequenced in a study of blood T cell repertoires in COVID-19. The table came from immunoSEQ multiplex PCR; TCRdb's copy has only in-frame clones and leaves some out. This sample carries some 220,000 clones, 88% of them seen once, and the ten largest clones take just over 2.5%. The sequenced sample was PBMCs or T cells enriched from blood (not recorded which). These TCRs come from a woman between 25 and 40 years old who had recovered from COVID-19.

This clone was observed a handful of times. V is TRBV4-1 and J is TRBJ1-5; D is possibly TRBD1 (6 bases). Trimming left V 4 bases short and J 3 bases short, with 16 bases between. There are 16 residues in the CDR3. CDR1 is MGHRA and CDR2 is YSYEKL in the germline V gene. The CDR3 coding sequence is TGCGCCAGCAGCCTTTCGAGGGGGACACCCAATCAGCCCCAGCATTTT. This translates into CASSLSRGTPNQPQHF.

CDR3 in amino acids: CASSQDRQLYGYTF. In nucleotides, the CDR3 is TGTGCCAGCAGCCAAGATCGACAGCTCTATGGCTACACCTTC. V is TRBV3-1 (or the pseudogene TRBV3-2) and J is TRBJ1-2, with D possibly being TRBD1 (5 bases). The germline V gene encodes CDR1 LGHDT and CDR2 YNNKEL (reference sequence). Trimming left V 0 bases short and J 4 bases short, with 9 bases between. The CDR3 length is 14 residues.

This rearrangement joins TRBV19 to TRBJ2-1; weak D call: TRBD1 (5 bases). Germline V gives CDR1 LNHDA, CDR2 SQIVND (reference sequence). With 0 bases removed from V and 4 bases from J, the gap between germline ends came to 7 bases. This CDR3 has 14 residues. This CDR3 reads CASSIDDSYNEQFF. CDR3 bases: TGTGCCAGTAGTATAGATGACAGTTACAATGAGCAGTTCTTC.

A note on this clone: In the same sample, other DNA sequences code for this CDR3. This chain connects TRBV9 to TRBJ2-1, with TRBD2 as a possible D gene (6 bases). The germline V and J ends were trimmed by 0 bases and 0 bases, with 13 bases remaining between them. The CDR3 runs 17 residues. Germline V gene lookup returns CDR1 SGDLS and CDR2 YYNGEE. The CDR3 nucleotides are TGTGCCAGCAGCGTAGTTGGGCGGGGCAGCTCCTACAATGAGCAGTTCTTC. Translating gives CASSVVGRGSSYNEQFF.

This clone was seen only once. The chain has TRBV5-1 and TRBJ1-5; D not certain. This CDR3 is 13 amino acids long. V gave up 2 bases and J gave up 0 bases, with 3 bases separating them. Germline-derived CDR1 and CDR2 are SGHRS and YFSETQ. The CDR3 bases are TGCGCCAGCAGCTTCAATAGCAATCAGCCCCAGCATTTT. It translates to CASSFNSNQPQHF.

The chain is built from TRBV6-2 or TRBV6-3 and TRBJ2-7; 9 nucleotides match TRBD2. Germline V lookup: CDR1 MNHEY, CDR2 SVGEGT. This CDR3 has 14 amino acids. V shed 2 bases and J 7 bases; nucleotides not matched to a gene: 6. For the CDR3, the DNA is TGTGCCAGCAGTTACGTCGGCGGGGGGGGTGAGCAGTACTTC. Protein sequence: CASSYVGGGGEQYF.

This chain joins TRBV25-1 and TRBJ2-7; TRBD1 agrees at 8 bases. Germline-derived CDR1 and CDR2 are MGHDK and SYGVNS. The CDR3 sequence is 15 residues long. J was trimmed by 4 bases and V by 6 bases; bases with no gene match: 11. In nucleotides, the CDR3 is TGTGCCAGCAGACAGACCGGGACAGGACCATACGAGCAGTACTTC. It yields the protein CASRQTGTGPYEQYF.

This clone was seen just once. The V gene is TRBV9, the J gene TRBJ1-6; 10 bases align to TRBD1. The germline gives CDR1 SGDLS, CDR2 YYNGEE. The CDR3 consists of 15 residues. Trimming cost V 0 bases and J 7 bases; bases outside gene matches: 1. Here the CDR3 DNA reads TGTGCCAGCAGCGTAGAGGACAGGGGGAATTCACCCCTCCACTTT. Protein product: CASSVEDRGNSPLHF.

A single count supports this clone. This chain links TRBV5-6 with TRBJ1-4, with D maybe TRBD1 (6 bases). The CDR3 runs to 13 residues. Trimming left V 6 bases short and J 7 bases short, with 13 bases between. Germline V gives CDR1 SGHDT, CDR2 YYEEEE. CDR3 protein: CASTDSPREKLFF. The CDR3 DNA reads TGTGCCAGCACGGACAGCCCTCGTGAAAAACTGTTTTTT.

The genes are TRBV27 and TRBJ2-7; possible D gene TRBD1, 6 bases. This CDR3 has 13 residues. V lost 8 bases and J lost 6, with 17 bases in between. Germline V CDR1 and CDR2: MNHEY, SMNVEV (reference sequence). The DNA for the CDR3 is TGTGCCAGCGGGGACAATGGAGTCGCCGAGCAGTACTTC. It is translated as CASGDNGVAEQYF.

The genes are TRBV7-3 and TRBJ2-1; 10 bases match TRBD2. The germline CDR1 and CDR2 sequences are SGHTA and FQGTGA. This CDR3 region has 17 residues. The ends lost 1 base at V and 3 bases at J; junction bases unmatched: 6. The CDR3 reads CASSLNPSGGHYNEQFF. The CDR3 DNA follows: TGTGCCAGCAGCTTAAATCCTAGCGGGGGTCACTACAATGAGCAGTTCTTC.

The chain links TRBV27 to TRBJ2-2, with TRBD1 matching 7 bases. The CDR3 consists of 15 residues. The V gene's germline CDR1 is MNHEY and CDR2 SMNVEV (reference sequence). V was pared by 6 bases and J by 4 bases, with 8 bases of the junction left unmatched. CDR3 amino acids: CASSQDRWGTGELFF. CDR3 DNA: TGTGCCAGCAGCCAGGACAGGTGGGGCACCGGGGAGCTGTTTTTT.

V usage is TRBV18 and J usage is TRBJ1-4; a possible D gene is TRBD1 (5 bases). In germline, CDR1 is KGHSH, CDR2 LQKENI. CDR3 length: 14 residues. Trimming stripped 2 bases from V and 5 bases from J, with 9 bases between. The CDR3 DNA follows: TGTGCCAGCTCACCAGGGGGGACCAATGAAAAACTGTTTTTT. It codes for CASSPGGTNEKLFF.

CDR3 coding DNA: TGCGCCAGCAGCCAAGACTGGGACAGGGTGAATCAGCCCCAGCATTTT. It yields the protein CASSQDWDRVNQPQHF. This chain connects TRBV4-1 to TRBJ1-5; 9 nucleotides match TRBD1. V gave up 0 bases and J gave up 4 bases; unmatched junction bases: 4. CDR3 length: 16 amino acids. Germline CDR1 is MGHRA and CDR2 is YSYEKL.

The chain recombines TRBV15 with TRBJ2-1, with D possibly TRBD2 on 5 matching bases. The CDR3 loop spans 15 amino acids. Trimming left V 2 bases short and J 6 bases short, with 14 bases between. CDR1 and CDR2 from the germline V gene are LNHNV and YYDKDF (reference sequence). The CDR3 loop reads CATSRSWETGNEQFF. In DNA, the CDR3 is TGTGCCACCAGCAGAAGCTGGGAGACGGGCAATGAGCAGTTCTTC.

The CDR3 spells CASSVMASGREQYF. The CDR3 DNA sequence: TGTGCCAGCAGCGTGATGGCTAGCGGGAGAGAGCAGTACTTC. This chain joins TRBV9 and TRBJ2-7; 10 nucleotides agree with TRBD2. Germline loops: CDR1 SGDLS, CDR2 YYNGEE. CDR3 length equals 14 residues. The J segment lost 7 bases and the V segment lost 2 bases, leaving 6 bases of the junction unmatched.

The rearrangement links TRBV5-6 to TRBJ2-2; possibly TRBD2 for D (7 bases). There are 16 residues in the CDR3. Trimming shortened V by 0 bases and J by 5 bases, and 14 bases separated the two germline ends. CDR1 and CDR2 from the germline V gene are SGHDT and YYEEEE. DNA for the CDR3: TGTGCCAGCAGCTTGGACAAACAGGGAGGGACCGGGGAGCTGTTTTTT. Translated, it gives CASSLDKQGGTGELFF.

CDR3 in amino acids: CATSRDWSPDGGLGQETQYF. In DNA, the CDR3 is TGTGCCACCAGCAGAGATTGGTCACCGGACGGTGGACTAGGCCAAGAGACCCAGTACTTC. This chain connects TRBV15 to TRBJ2-5, with 7 bases aligning to TRBD2. Germline CDR1 and CDR2: LNHNV and YYDKDF (reference sequence). The CDR3 sequence is 20 residues long. V dropped 0 bases and J dropped 1; count of bases not matched to a gene: 17. The whole variable domain, filled in from reference TRBV15 and TRBJ2-5, reads DAMVIQNPRYQVTQFGKPVTLSCSQTLNHNVMYWYQQKSSQAPKLLFHYYDKDFNNEADTPDNFQSRRPNTSFCFLDIRSPGLGDTAMYLCATSRDWSPDGGLGQETQYFGPGTRLLVL.

The chain carries TRBV27 and TRBJ1-2; 7 nucleotides align to TRBD1. The V gene's germline CDR1 is MNHEY and CDR2 SMNVEV (reference sequence). V shed 3 bases, J shed 5 bases, and the junction held 24 bases outside the gene matches. The CDR3 sequence is 20 residues long. The CDR3 DNA sequence: TGTGCCAGCAGTTTGGCCCTCAAGGCCCAGACAGGGACTGGACCTTATGGCTACACCTTC. Translated: CASSLALKAQTGTGPYGYTF.

This chain connects TRBV7-2 to TRBJ2-1; a weak D match, TRBD1 (7 bases). The CDR3 covers 14 residues. V lost 0 bases and J lost 7, with 10 bases in between. Germline CDR1 SGHTA, CDR2 FQGNSA. CDR3 loop: CASSLAPGGNEQFF. The CDR3 nucleotides read TGTGCCAGCAGCTTAGCCCCAGGGGGGAATGAGCAGTTCTTC.

With respect to this clone: This CDR3 is also generated by other DNA sequences in the sample. V and J are TRBV2 and TRBJ1-2, with TRBD1 matching over 9 bases. Per germline, CDR1 SNHLY and CDR2 FYNNEI. There are 13 residues in the CDR3. The V and J ends lost 5 bases and 5 bases, in that order; junction bases with no gene match: 3. DNA for the CDR3: TGTGCCAGCAGTCCGGGACAGGGATATGGCTACACCTTC. It translates to CASSPGQGYGYTF.

This clone was detected a few times. The chain links TRBV6-5 to TRBJ2-5; 7 nucleotides line up with TRBD2. The trim removed 7 bases at V and 6 bases at J, leaving 5 bases unmatched. This CDR3 has 12 amino acids. Germline V gene lookup returns CDR1 MNHEY and CDR2 SVGAGI. The CDR3 nucleotides read TGTGCCAGCATCCAGGGAGGGAAGACCCAGTACTTC. Translated: CASIQGGKTQYF.

This clone was observed a single time. The V call is TRBV7-9, the J call TRBJ1-1; perhaps TRBD1 as D (5 bases). Trimming left V 6 bases short and J 4 bases short, with 12 bases between. This CDR3 contains 13 residues. Germline assignment: CDR1 SEHNR and CDR2 FQNEAQ (reference sequence). The CDR3 reads CASRPWGGTEAFF. CDR3 nucleotides: TGTGCCAGCAGGCCTTGGGGCGGCACTGAAGCTTTCTTT.

There are a few counts of this clone. The chain recombines TRBV9 with TRBJ1-4, with 7 bases identical to TRBD1. Germline values: CDR1 SGDLS, CDR2 YYNGEE. V lost 4 bases, J lost 8 bases, and 11 bases stayed unmatched. The CDR3 sequence is 15 residues long. The chain's CDR3 is CASSPLTGMSEKLFF. The CDR3, as DNA: TGTGCCAGCAGCCCCTTGACAGGGATGTCCGAAAAACTGTTTTTT.

The chain joins TRBV4-3 to TRBJ1-4; 10 bases are shared with TRBD1. Germline V gene sequence: CDR1 LGHNA, CDR2 YSLEER. Losses at the gene ends were 0 bases for V and 6 bases for J; bases not matched to a gene: 4. The CDR3 contains 16 residues. The chain's CDR3 is CASSQDIGTGDEKLFF. In DNA form, the CDR3 reads TGCGCCAGCAGCCAAGATATAGGGACAGGGGATGAAAAACTGTTTTTT.